This T cell receptor (beta chain) was found in a study of blood T cell repertoires in COVID-19. Study information: Sites across the United States, Italy and Spain contributed samples from acute and convalescent COVID-19. Sample material is recorded as cDNA or gDNA derived from T cells, B-cell-depleted T cells, or PBMCs.

Clones were read by immunoSEQ multiplex PCR, and TCRdb kept only the in-frame ones, dropping some. The data show approximately 150,000 clones, 70% to 90% seen once. There are 13 residues in the CDR3. Germline V gene data show CDR1 as MNHEY and CDR2 as SVGEGT. V was shortened by 6 bases and J by 4 bases, with 12 bases between the two germline ends. What was sequenced was peripheral blood. This sequence originates from a human donor in a cohort sampled during active COVID-19. The chain links TRBV6-2 or TRBV6-3 to TRBJ1-2; D might be TRBD1 (5 bases). CDR3 loop: CASSRQTLYGYTF. For the CDR3, the DNA is TGTGCCAGCAGCCGACAGACTCTCTATGGCTACACCTTC.